This T cell receptor beta chain was captured in a study of neurological immune-mediated disorders. The unsorted libraries originated from 2 million PBMCs kept at -80 C. The CDR3 length is 16 residues. The V gene's germline CDR1 is SGHTA and CDR2 FQGNSA. The V and J ends lost 1 base and 2 bases, in that order; junction bases with no gene match: 3. This clonotype has a count of ten or more. The antigen remains undetermined. Regarding the study as a whole: HTLV-1-associated myelopathy ranked highest for TCR clonal expansion and multiple sclerosis lowest, beneath healthy controls.

A single run covered 15-18 subjects with over 180 million TCR-beta sequences. MiXCR, applied by TCRdb to the 5' RACE reads, yields one record per CDR3 protein. The sample holds some 95,000 distinct CDR3 sequences; 3.5% are singletons and the top ten take roughly 6%. Sequencing used PBMCs. The clonotype was recovered from a woman younger than 35 with multiple sclerosis. V is TRBV7-2 and J is TRBJ2-3; TRBD2 matches at 10 bases. The CDR3 coding sequence is TGTGCCAGCAGCTTAGTAGCGGGGGGTTCCACAGATACGCAGTATTTT. As protein: CASSLVAGGSTDTQYF.